These T cell receptor beta chains were read from a single sample in a study of T cells in Graves' hyperthyroidism and ophthalmopathy. From the multiplex PCR reads, TCRdb called clonotypes with MiXCR, one entry per CDR3 protein. The repertoire has 300,000 to 350,000 distinct CDR3 sequences, 15% to 20% of them found once; the top ten carry about 53%. Sequences were obtained from blood. The receptor set was obtained from a woman in her fifties or sixties with Graves' hyperthyroidism. The CDR3 runs from the conserved cysteine through the conserved F or W. The D gene is left open where the match is weak. The size field is filled for only some rows; it gives once, few, many or a size class.

V gene,J gene,CDR3 length,D gene,clone size,CDR3 DNA,CDR3 protein
TRBV20-1,TRBJ1-5,12,TRBD1,few,TGCAGTGCTAGACAGGGGGATCAGCCCCAGCATTTT,CSARQGDQPQHF
TRBV15,TRBJ2-5,16,NA,NA,TGTGCCACCAGCAGAGGACTTGTCGGGACTCAAGAGACCCAGTACTTC,CATSRGLVGTQETQYF
TRBV27,TRBJ2-7,17,TRBD2,NA,TGTGCCAGCAGCAGAAAATTACCGGGACTAGCGGGAGACGAGCAGTACTTC,CASSRKLPGLAGDEQYF
TRBV27,TRBJ1-5,14,NA,few,TGTGCCAGCAGTTTATCGTGGACCAATCAGCCCCAGCATTTT,CASSLSWTNQPQHF
TRBV29-1,TRBJ2-3,13,NA,many,TGCAGCGTTGTGCAACTCGGCACAGATACGCAGTATTTT,CSVVQLGTDTQYF
TRBV6-2/TRBV6-3,TRBJ1-1,14,NA,many,TGTGCCAGCAGACTAGGGGGGATGAACACTGAAGCTTTCTTT,CASRLGGMNTEAFF
TRBV28,TRBJ2-5,16,TRBD1,once,TGTGCCAGCAGTTTATACCTGACAGGGACCCAAGAGACCCAGTACTTC,CASSLYLTGTQETQYF
TRBV7-8,TRBJ2-1,16,TRBD1,many,TGTGCCAGCAGCTTAGCGCGGGCGACAGGGTACAATGAGCAGTTCTTC,CASSLARATGYNEQFF